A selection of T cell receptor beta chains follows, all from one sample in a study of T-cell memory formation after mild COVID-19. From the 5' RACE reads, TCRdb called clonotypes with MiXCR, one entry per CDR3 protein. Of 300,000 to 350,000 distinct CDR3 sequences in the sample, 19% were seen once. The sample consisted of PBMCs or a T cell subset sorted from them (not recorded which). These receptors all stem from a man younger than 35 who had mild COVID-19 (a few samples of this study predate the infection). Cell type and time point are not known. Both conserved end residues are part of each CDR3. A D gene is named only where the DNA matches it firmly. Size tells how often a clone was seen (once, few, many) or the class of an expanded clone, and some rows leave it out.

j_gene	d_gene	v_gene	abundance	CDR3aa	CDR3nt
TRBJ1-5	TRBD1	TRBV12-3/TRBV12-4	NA	CASRPTGFGNQPQHF	TGTGCCAGCAGGCCGACAGGGTTCGGCAATCAGCCCCAGCATTTT
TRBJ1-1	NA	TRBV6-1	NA	CASSGAGLGWTEAFF	TGTGCCAGCAGTGGGGCAGGGTTAGGATGGACTGAAGCTTTCTTT
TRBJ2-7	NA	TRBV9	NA	CASSPQVGSYEQYF	TGTGCCAGCAGCCCTCAGGTTGGATCCTACGAGCAGTACTTC
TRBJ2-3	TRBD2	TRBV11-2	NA	CASSPPLAGRTDTQYF	TGTGCCAGCAGCCCTCCGTTAGCGGGGCGCACAGATACGCAGTATTTT
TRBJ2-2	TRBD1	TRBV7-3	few	CASSYHRDRVPTGELFF	TGTGCCAGCAGCTACCACCGGGACAGGGTCCCCACCGGGGAGCTGTTTTTT
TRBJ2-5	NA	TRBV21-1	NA	CASSKVARRSIQETQYF	TGTGCCAGCAGCAAAGTAGCGAGGAGATCTATACAAGAGACCCAGTACTTC
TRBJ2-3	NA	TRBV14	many	CASSQEWQSTDTQYF	TGTGCCAGCAGCCAAGAGTGGCAGTCCACAGATACGCAGTATTTT
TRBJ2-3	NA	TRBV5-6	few	CASSPEMDGTDTQYF	TGTGCCAGCAGCCCGGAGATGGACGGCACAGATACGCAGTATTTT
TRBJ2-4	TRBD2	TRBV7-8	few	CASTPSVGGGIQYF	TGTGCCAGCACCCCTTCGGTCGGGGGGGGCATTCAGTACTTC
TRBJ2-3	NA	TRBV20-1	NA	CSARGRGTDTQYF	TGCAGTGCTAGGGGTCGGGGAACAGATACGCAGTATTTT
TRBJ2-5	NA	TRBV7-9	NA	CASSLANLETQYF	TGTGCCAGCAGCTTAGCGAATCTGGAGACCCAGTACTTC
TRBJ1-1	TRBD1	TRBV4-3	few	CASSQSPGQGNTEAFF	TGCGCCAGCAGCCAATCTCCGGGACAGGGGAACACTGAAGCTTTCTTT
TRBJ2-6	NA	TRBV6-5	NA	CASRTGGTGANVLTF	TGTGCCAGCAGGACCGGGGGAACTGGGGCCAACGTCCTGACTTTC
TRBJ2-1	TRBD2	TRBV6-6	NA	CASSYTKGLTHKKSYNEQFF	TGTGCCAGCAGTTACACAAAGGGACTAACACACAAAAAATCCTACAATGAGCAGTTCTTC
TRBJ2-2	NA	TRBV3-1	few	CASSQLDFTGELFF	TGTGCCAGCAGCCAACTAGACTTCACCGGGGAGCTGTTTTTT
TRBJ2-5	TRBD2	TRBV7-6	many	CASSRGGTLQETQYF	TGTGCCAGCAGCCGCGGGGGGACCCTCCAAGAGACCCAGTACTTC
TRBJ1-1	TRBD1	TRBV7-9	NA	CASSPGRDSISPTEAFF	TGTGCCAGCAGCCCCGGCCGGGACAGCATATCCCCCACTGAAGCTTTCTTT
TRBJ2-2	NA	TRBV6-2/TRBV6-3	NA	CASSGEARTGELFF	TGTGCCAGCAGTGGAGAAGCGCGGACCGGGGAGCTGTTTTTT
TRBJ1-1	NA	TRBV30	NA	CALQVGRTNTEAFF	TGTGCCTTGCAGGTGGGACGGACGAACACTGAAGCTTTCTTT
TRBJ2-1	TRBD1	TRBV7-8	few	CASSTGQGGPYNEQFF	TGTGCCAGCAGCACCGGACAGGGGGGACCCTACAATGAGCAGTTCTTC
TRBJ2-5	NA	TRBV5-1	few	CASSGVSGNKETQYF	TGCGCCAGCAGTGGAGTTAGCGGAAATAAAGAGACCCAGTACTTC
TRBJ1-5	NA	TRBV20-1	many	CSAGTQGSQPQHF	TGCAGTGCTGGCACACAGGGTTCTCAGCCCCAGCATTTT
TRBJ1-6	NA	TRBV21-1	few	CASSRRRGNSPLHF	TGTGCCAGCAGCCGTCGGAGGGGCAATTCACCCCTCCACTTT
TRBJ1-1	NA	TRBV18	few	CASSPVYGGARNTEAFF	TGTGCCAGCTCACCAGTGTACGGGGGCGCGAGGAACACTGAAGCTTTCTTT
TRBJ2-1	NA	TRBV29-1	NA	CSVESVMSSYNEQFF	TGCAGCGTTGAGTCAGTCATGAGCTCCTACAATGAGCAGTTCTTC
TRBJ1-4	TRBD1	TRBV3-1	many	CASSLTGYYEKLFF	TGTGCCAGCAGCTTGACAGGGTACTACGAAAAACTGTTTTTT
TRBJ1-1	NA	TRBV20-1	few	CSARDYRRGGTEAFF	TGCAGTGCTAGAGATTATCGGAGGGGGGGTACTGAAGCTTTCTTT
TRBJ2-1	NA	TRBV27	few	CASSTGGSSYNEQFF	TGTGCCAGCAGTACAGGTGGGAGCTCCTACAATGAGCAGTTCTTC
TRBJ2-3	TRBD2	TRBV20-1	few	CSAQTSGGPNTDTQYF	TGCAGTGCTCAGACTAGCGGGGGCCCCAACACAGATACGCAGTATTTT
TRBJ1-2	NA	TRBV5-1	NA	CASSLGSYYYGYTF	TGCGCCAGCAGCTTGGGGTCCTACTACTATGGCTACACCTTC
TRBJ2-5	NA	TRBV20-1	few	CSAPRGGGRAETQYF	TGCAGTGCTCCCCGAGGGGGGGGCCGGGCAGAGACCCAGTACTTC
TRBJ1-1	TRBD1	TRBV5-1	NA	CASSLVSQGAMNTEAFF	TGCGCCAGCAGCTTGGTTTCACAGGGGGCCATGAACACTGAAGCTTTCTTT
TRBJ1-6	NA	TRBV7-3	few	CASSRQGSYNSPLHF	TGTGCCAGCAGCCGGCAGGGCTCCTATAATTCACCCCTCCACTTT
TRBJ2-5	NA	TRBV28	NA	CASSSQRQETQYF	TGTGCCAGCAGTTCCCAGCGGCAAGAGACCCAGTACTTC
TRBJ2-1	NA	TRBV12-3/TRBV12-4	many	CASSGTPYNEQFF	TGTGCCAGCAGTGGGACGCCGTACAATGAGCAGTTCTTC
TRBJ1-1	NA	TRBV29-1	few	CSVDWAGGATEAFF	TGCAGCGTTGATTGGGCCGGGGGGGCAACTGAAGCTTTCTTT
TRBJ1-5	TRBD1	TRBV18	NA	CASSPGTGAGQPQHF	TGTGCCAGCTCACCAGGGACAGGGGCAGGTCAGCCCCAGCATTTT
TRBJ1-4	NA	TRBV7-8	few	CASSLGLWNEKLFF	TGTGCCAGCAGCTTGGGCCTCTGGAACGAAAAACTGTTTTTT
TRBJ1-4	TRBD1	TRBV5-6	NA	CASSLTGEGEKLFF	TGTGCCAGCAGTTTGACAGGGGAAGGTGAAAAACTGTTTTTT
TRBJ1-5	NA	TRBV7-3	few	CASSPGGGEPQHF	TGTGCCAGCAGCCCCGGCGGGGGGGAGCCCCAGCATTTT
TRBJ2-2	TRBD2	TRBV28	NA	CASSSGGPLSGELFF	TGTGCCAGCAGTTCGGGGGGGCCGCTTTCCGGGGAGCTGTTTTTT
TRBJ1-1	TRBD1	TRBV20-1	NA	CRGQLNTEAFF	TGCAGGGGACAGTTGAACACTGAAGCTTTCTTT
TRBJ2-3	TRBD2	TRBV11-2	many	CASSLLAGSTDTQYF	TGTGCCAGCAGCTTATTAGCGGGGAGCACAGATACGCAGTATTTT
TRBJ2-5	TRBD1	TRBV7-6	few	CASSPQGTGGRSQYF	TGTGCCAGCAGCCCCCAGGGGACAGGCGGAAGGAGCCAGTACTTC
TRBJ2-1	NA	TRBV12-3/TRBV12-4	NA	CASSFHGGYNEQFF	TGTGCCAGCAGTTTCCACGGGGGCTACAATGAGCAGTTCTTC
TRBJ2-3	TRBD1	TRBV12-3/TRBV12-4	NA	CASSFASPRGISTDTQYF	TGTGCCAGCAGTTTCGCAAGCCCCAGGGGGATTAGCACAGATACGCAGTATTTT
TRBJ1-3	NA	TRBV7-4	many	CASSLFPAFSGNTIYF	TGTGCCAGCAGCTTATTTCCCGCCTTCTCGGGAAACACCATATATTTT
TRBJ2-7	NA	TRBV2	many	CASSEFGTRNEQYF	TGTGCCAGCAGTGAATTCGGGACAAGAAACGAGCAGTACTTC
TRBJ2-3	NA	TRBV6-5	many	CASSRQTSVYTQYF	TGTGCCAGCAGTCGACAGACGTCCGTGTATACGCAGTATTTT
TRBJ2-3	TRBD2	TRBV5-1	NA	CASSLGTTPGVADTQYF	TGCGCCAGCAGCCTGGGGACTACCCCGGGGGTCGCAGATACGCAGTATTTT
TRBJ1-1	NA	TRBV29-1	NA	CSVVDRTMNTEAFF	TGCAGCGTTGTGGACAGAACGATGAACACTGAAGCTTTCTTT
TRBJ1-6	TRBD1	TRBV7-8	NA	CASSPTRGASNSPLHF	TGTGCCAGCAGCCCAACCAGGGGGGCTTCGAATTCACCCCTCCACTTT
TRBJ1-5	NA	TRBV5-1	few	CASSFGESGNQPQHF	TGCGCCAGCAGCTTCGGGGAGTCCGGCAATCAGCCCCAGCATTTT